Listed below are T cell receptor beta chains from one sample, sequenced in a study of blood T cell repertoires in COVID-19. Assay: immunoSEQ multiplex PCR; the TCRdb copy retains only in-frame clones and omits some. The table shows over 150,000 clones, with 85% to 95% occurring only once. Sequencing input: peripheral blood. The receptors shown here come from a man between 50 and 59 years old with acute or convalescent COVID-19. Both conserved end residues are part of each CDR3. The order of the fields is clone size, D gene, J gene, V gene, CDR3 length, CDR3 DNA, CDR3 protein. D genes are given only for firm matches. The size field is filled for only some rows; it gives once, few, many or a size class.

-,-,TRBJ2-3,TRBV6-1,14,TGTGCCAGCAGTGACAGCGCTAGCACAGATACGCAGTATTTT,CASSDSASTDTQYF
-,-,TRBJ1-2,TRBV30,13,TGTGCCTGGAGTGTGGGGGGTGGCTATGGCTACACCTTC,CAWSVGGGYGYTF
once,TRBD2,TRBJ2-7,TRBV19,15,TGTGCCAGTAGTAACACTCTAGCGGGAGAACACGAGCAGTACTTC,CASSNTLAGEHEQYF
-,-,TRBJ1-2,TRBV5-6,15,TGTGCCAGCAGCTTTGCAGGGGATCGAGACTATGGCTACACCTTC,CASSFAGDRDYGYTF
-,-,TRBJ1-1,TRBV7-8,14,TGTGCCAGCAGCTTAGGAGTCATGAACACTGAAGCTTTCTTT,CASSLGVMNTEAFF
-,-,TRBJ1-5,TRBV28,14,TGTGCCAGCAGTTTATGGGGGGGAAATCAGCCCCAGCATTTT,CASSLWGGNQPQHF
-,-,TRBJ2-2,TRBV5-1,16,TGCGCCAGCAGCTTGGAATATGGCCAGGCGACCGGGGAGCTGTTTTTT,CASSLEYGQATGELFF
-,TRBD1,TRBJ1-2,TRBV5-6,17,TGTGCCAGCAGCATTGGACTACGGGACAGGGTTTCTATTGGCTACACCTTC,CASSIGLRDRVSIGYTF
-,TRBD1,TRBJ1-2,TRBV3-1/TRBV3-2,13,TGTGCCAGCAGCCAAGGACAGGGGACTGGCTACACCTTC,CASSQGQGTGYTF
-,TRBD2,TRBJ2-3,TRBV9,13,TGTGCCAGCGGCGGACTAGCGGTGAATACGCAGTATTTT,CASGGLAVNTQYF
-,TRBD1,TRBJ1-5,TRBV27,16,TGTGCCAGCAGTCCGACAGGGAAGGGGACCAATCAGCCCCAGCATTTT,CASSPTGKGTNQPQHF
-,-,TRBJ2-7,TRBV3-1/TRBV3-2,14,TGTGCCAGCAGCCCGGTTTTCCAGGCTCGCGAGCAGTACTTC,CASSPVFQAREQYF
-,-,TRBJ2-5,TRBV18,13,TGTGCCAGCTCACGTGGACAGCAAGAGACCCAGTACTTC,CASSRGQQETQYF
-,TRBD1,TRBJ2-2,TRBV3-1/TRBV3-2,15,TGTGCCAGCAGCCTACAGGGGGCTGGAACCGGGGAGCTGTTTTTT,CASSLQGAGTGELFF
-,TRBD1,TRBJ2-2,TRBV19,14,TGTGCCAGTAGGACAGGGATCGATGGCGGGGAGCTGTTTTTT,CASRTGIDGGELFF
few,-,TRBJ1-2,TRBV5-6,11,TGTGCCAGCAGCTCGACTTATGGCTACACCTTC,CASSSTYGYTF
-,TRBD2,TRBJ2-7,TRBV3-1/TRBV3-2,18,TGTGCCAGCAGCCAAGATCATGCGCCTAGCGGGAACGCCTACGAGCAGTACTTC,CASSQDHAPSGNAYEQYF
-,TRBD1,TRBJ1-2,TRBV6-5,13,TGTGCCAGCAGACCGACAGGGCGATATGGCTACACCTTC,CASRPTGRYGYTF
-,TRBD2,TRBJ2-1,TRBV3-1/TRBV3-2,16,TGTGCCAGCAGCCAAGATCATTGGACTAGCGGGATGGCCCAGTTCTTC,CASSQDHWTSGMAQFF
-,TRBD1,TRBJ1-5,TRBV19,14,TGTGCCAGTAGTCCGGACAGGGACAATCAGCCCCAGCATTTT,CASSPDRDNQPQHF
-,TRBD1,TRBJ1-1,TRBV7-2,15,TGTGCCAGCAGCGTCGGGACAGCTGGGAACACTGAAGCTTTCTTT,CASSVGTAGNTEAFF
-,-,TRBJ1-1,TRBV5-3,14,TGTGCCAGAAGCTTGGCCCGCGGGGACACTGAAGCTTTCTTT,CARSLARGDTEAFF
-,-,TRBJ2-1,TRBV4-3,19,TGCGCCAGCAGCCAAGATCCCTCGACGACCGGGGGTGGCTACAATGAGCAGTTCTTC,CASSQDPSTTGGGYNEQFF
-,TRBD1,TRBJ1-1,TRBV29-1,12,TGCAGCGCCAGAACAGGGGGCACTGAAGCTTTCTTT,CSARTGGTEAFF
-,-,TRBJ1-3,TRBV30,13,TGTGCCTGGTCCGGGGTTTCTGGAAACACCATATATTTT,CAWSGVSGNTIYF
-,TRBD2,TRBJ2-7,TRBV6-7,17,TGTGCCAGCAGTTACCCGGGACTAGCGGGGGGGTTTTGCGAGCAGTACTTC,CASSYPGLAGGFCEQYF
-,TRBD1,TRBJ1-1,TRBV7-9,13,TGTGCCAGCAGCTCTTCAGGGGGCACTGAAGCTTTCTTT,CASSSSGGTEAFF
-,TRBD1,TRBJ1-1,TRBV28,15,TGTGCCAGCAGTGTGGTGGAGGGGGCGCGAACTGAAGCTTTCTTT,CASSVVEGARTEAFF
-,TRBD1,TRBJ1-2,TRBV6-1,17,TGTGCCAGCAGTGACCTCCGGGACAGGGTTACCAACTATGGCTACACCTTC,CASSDLRDRVTNYGYTF
once,TRBD1,TRBJ1-3,TRBV13,14,TGTGCCAGCAGCTTGGGGACAGACGGAAACACCATATATTTT,CASSLGTDGNTIYF
-,TRBD1,TRBJ2-1,TRBV5-1,15,TGCGCCAGCAGCTTGGAGGGACAGGGTGGCAATGAGCAGTTCTTC,CASSLEGQGGNEQFF
-,-,TRBJ1-5,TRBV30,15,TGTGCCTGGAATTCCAGGGAGGTTTTGGGACAGCCCCAGCATTTT,CAWNSREVLGQPQHF
-,-,TRBJ2-5,TRBV30,12,TGTGCCTGGGCCTGGCCTGCAGAGACCCAGTACTTC,CAWAWPAETQYF
-,-,TRBJ1-6,TRBV18,16,TGTGCCAGCTCAGAGGACAGCAGCTCCTATAATTCACCCCTCCACTTT,CASSEDSSSYNSPLHF
-,-,TRBJ1-6,TRBV10-3,12,TGTGCCATCAGTGAGTCGGGCTCACCCCTCCACTTT,CAISESGSPLHF
-,-,TRBJ2-7,TRBV18,14,TGTGCCAGCTCACCAGAAGCGACCAACTACGAGCAGTACTTC,CASSPEATNYEQYF
many,TRBD2,TRBJ2-7,TRBV4-1,18,TGCGCCAGCAGCCAAGCCAACCTAGCGGGAGGGCCGCATTACGAGCAGTACTTC,CASSQANLAGGPHYEQYF
-,-,TRBJ2-1,TRBV2,15,TGTGCCAGCAGGCTTCGAGCGAACTCCTACAATGAGCAGTTCTTC,CASRLRANSYNEQFF
-,TRBD2,TRBJ2-7,TRBV15,15,TGTGCCACCAGCAAGGACAGCGGGGGACCCTACGAGCAGTACTTC,CATSKDSGGPYEQYF
-,-,TRBJ2-7,TRBV18,13,TGTGCCAGCTCACCACCGCCAGGCTACGAGCAGTACTTC,CASSPPPGYEQYF
-,-,TRBJ1-2,TRBV4-3,15,TGCGCCAGCAGCCAAGATTACCCTCAGGGATATGGCTACACCTTC,CASSQDYPQGYGYTF
-,-,TRBJ2-2,TRBV7-6,14,TGTGCCAGCAGCTCAAACACGAACACCGGGGAGCTGTTTTTT,CASSSNTNTGELFF
once,TRBD1,TRBJ2-3,TRBV28,15,TGTGCCAGCAGCTTGGGACAGGGGGATTTGATGGCGCAGTATTTT,CASSLGQGDLMAQYF
-,TRBD1,TRBJ2-3,TRBV6-1,15,TGTGCCAGCAGACTACAGGGGGGAGGCACAGATACGCAGTATTTT,CASRLQGGGTDTQYF
-,-,TRBJ1-5,TRBV27,13,TGTGCCAGCAGTGCAGACACTAATCAGCCCCAGCATTTT,CASSADTNQPQHF